Here is one T cell receptor (beta chain) with its context. The record originates from a study of blood T cell repertoires in COVID-19. As originally analysed: Quantification of nucleated cells was approximated via reference gene primer amplification. Clones were sequenced by immunoSEQ multiplex PCR, and TCRdb holds only the in-frame ones, with some missing. For V, J and clone size, that table is used; D and trimming come from the DNA. The data contain approximately 200,000 clones, roughly four fifths of them singletons. All enrollees were about 18 to 100 years old and from fewer than 25 US areas. Germline values: CDR1 SNHLY, CDR2 FYNNEI. Germline trimming cut 0 bases from V and 4 bases from J; bases unmatched to any gene: 3. The CDR3 spans 15 residues.

Sequenced input: PBMCs or T cells enriched from blood (not recorded which). This clonotype originated in a man aged 35 to 55 who had recovered from COVID-19. J is TRBJ1-5 and V is TRBV2, with 7 bases that match TRBD1. DNA for the CDR3: TGTGCCAGCAGTGAAGCAGGGGGCCCTAATCAGCCCCAGCATTTT. This sequence encodes CASSEAGGPNQPQHF.